This T cell receptor (beta chain) was captured in a study of OX40 agonist ivuxolimab in advanced cancers. Blood was sampled at baseline, cycle 4 day 1, and cycle 7 day 1. Generated by immunoSEQ multiplex PCR, the TCRdb table keeps only in-frame clones and is missing some. The table lists 55,000 to 65,000 clones, 85% of them singletons. Whole-study findings and limits: Among T cells, CD8+ cells averaged more expanded clones than CD4+ cells.

Points on this clone: Its antigen is not identified.

The sample here was CD4+ or CD8+ T cells sorted from blood, taken in a trial of the OX40 agonist ivuxolimab. The sequence was collected from an adult with an advanced solid tumor such as melanoma, head and neck, liver or kidney cancer.

The CDR3 nucleotides read TGTGCCACCGGTGCCGGTGGGCGGAGGACTGAAGCTTTCTTT. The encoded protein is CATGAGGRRTEAFF. This rearrangement joins TRBV15 to TRBJ1-1; D remains ambiguous. Trimming took 8 bases from V and 5 from J, leaving 18 bases between them. CDR1 and CDR2 (germline): LNHNV, YYDKDF (reference sequence). This CDR3 spans 14 amino acids. The full variable domain, rest sourced from reference TRBV15 and TRBJ1-1, is DAMVIQNPRYQVTQFGKPVTLSCSQTLNHNVMYWYQQKSSQAPKLLFHYYDKDFNNEADTPDNFQSRRPNTSFCFLDIRSPGLGDTAMYLCATGAGGRRTEAFFGQGTRLTVV.